These 5 T cell receptor beta chains were sequenced from one sample in a study of T cell responses to AZD1222 COVID-19 vaccine. Sequencing used immunoSEQ multiplex PCR; TCRdb keeps in-frame clones, though not all of them. The table lists fewer than 200,000 clones, 88% of them singletons. The specimen was peripheral blood, collected on day 0 of AZD1222 vaccination. These receptors were obtained from an adult in good health.

The chain employs TRBV20-1 and TRBJ2-7, with D possibly TRBD1 on 5 matching bases. Trimming took off 7 bases at V and 6 bases at J, with 13 bases between the two ends. CDR3 length: 11 amino acids. From germline, CDR1 is DFQATT and CDR2 SNEGSKA (reference sequence). The chain's CDR3 is CSGDSLGEQYF. In DNA form, the CDR3 reads TGCAGTGGAGACAGCTTGGGCGAGCAGTACTTC.

The chain carries TRBV7-2 and TRBJ2-1, with D possibly matching TRBD2 (7 bases). This CDR3 has 13 amino acids. Trimming took 5 bases from V and 5 from J, leaving 10 bases between them. Germline CDR1 reads SGHTA; CDR2 reads FQGNSA. CDR3 region: CASSEGGDNEQFF. The CDR3 DNA sequence: TGTGCCAGCAGCGAGGGGGGGGACAATGAGCAGTTCTTC.

The V call is TRBV28, the J call TRBJ2-1; D gene unclear. Germline-derived CDR1 and CDR2 are MDHEN and SYDVKM. The CDR3 has 15 amino acids. V lost 2 bases, J lost 5 bases, and 13 bases lay in between. The CDR3 sequence is CASSLGKVTNNEQFF. Here the CDR3 DNA reads TGTGCCAGCAGTTTAGGTAAGGTGACCAACAATGAGCAGTTCTTC.

CDR3 amino acids: CASSSANQPQHF. Here the CDR3 DNA reads TGTGCCAGCAGTTCTGCGAATCAGCCCCAGCATTTT. The genes are TRBV6-5 and TRBJ1-5; D gene unclear. The V end lost 4 bases, the J end lost 4 bases, and 5 bases lay between the germline ends. The CDR3 loop spans 12 amino acids. From germline, CDR1 is MNHEY and CDR2 SVGAGI.

The chain couples TRBV2 to TRBJ1-5; D uncertain. V lost 3 bases and J 4 bases, leaving 13 bases between the germline ends. This CDR3 is 15 amino acids long. Germline loops: CDR1 SNHLY, CDR2 FYNNEI. CDR3 in amino acids: CASSDRQSRNQPQHF. The CDR3 DNA follows: TGTGCCAGCAGTGACCGCCAAAGTAGGAATCAGCCCCAGCATTTT.